The 4 T cell receptor beta chains given below trace back to one sample, sequenced in a study of technical replicates of blood from a handful of donors. Sequencing used immunoSEQ multiplex PCR; TCRdb keeps in-frame clones, though not all of them. The sample consists of about 85,000 clones, 85% to 95% of them appearing once. Material: T cells isolated from PBMCs. These receptors all come from a human donor in good health.

This clone was recorded only once. The genes are TRBV15 and TRBJ2-4; D is possibly TRBD1 (5 bases). Germline CDR1 LNHNV, CDR2 YYDKDF (reference sequence). Trimming stripped 0 bases from V and 7 bases from J, with 13 bases between. The CDR3 loop spans 15 amino acids. The CDR3 bases are TGTGCCACCAGCAGAGACAGGGTTTCGGGTAACATTCAGTACTTC. It yields the protein CATSRDRVSGNIQYF.

This chain uses TRBV9 with TRBJ2-7; the D gene is possibly TRBD2 (5 bases). The V end was cut by 1 base, the J end by 5 bases, with 10 bases between. Per the germline V gene, CDR1 is SGDLS and CDR2 is YYNGEE. This CDR3 contains 13 residues. The CDR3 is CASSVIEGNEQYF. The DNA for the CDR3 is TGTGCCAGCAGCGTAATAGAGGGAAACGAGCAGTACTTC.

The chain employs TRBV7-8 and TRBJ1-5; D uncertain. V lost 7 bases, J lost 7 bases, and 14 bases lay in between. This CDR3 has 13 amino acids. The germline V gene encodes CDR1 SGHVS and CDR2 FQNEAQ. The CDR3 coding sequence is TGTGCCAGCACGGGAGGGCGGGAGCAGCCCCAGCATTTT. Protein product: CASTGGREQPQHF.

This rearrangement joins TRBV2 to TRBJ2-1, with TRBD2 identical over 9 bases. V was pared by 8 bases and J by 7 bases, with 12 bases of the junction left unmatched. Germline V CDR1 and CDR2: SNHLY, FYNNEI. CDR3 size: 15 residues. CDR3 region: CASQWGGRAQNEQFF. In DNA form, the CDR3 reads TGTGCCAGCCAATGGGGCGGGAGGGCCCAGAATGAGCAGTTCTTC.